This TCR beta chain was captured in a study of Tregs in tolerant kidney transplant recipients. Comment on this clone: Antigen: not known.

Unstimulated regulatory T cells (CD4+CD25+CD127-), CD4+CD25- non-regulatory cells, CD4 and CD8 cells were FACS-sorted from thawed PBMCs. This CDR3 has 14 residues. Between the trimmed V and J ends, which lost 6 bases and 3 bases, there was a span of 12 bases. Germline-derived CDR1 and CDR2 are MNHEY and SMNVEV (reference sequence). Measured with immunoSEQ multiplex PCR; TCRdb has only the in-frame clones, and not every one. Of tens of thousands of clones listed, about four fifths are singletons. General observations from the study: Expanding Tregs on activated donor B cells appeared to best identify donor-specific TCRbeta clones.

Sequencing was done on a sample of CD4+ T cells from blood. The clonotype originates from a human donor in good health. The V gene is TRBV27, the J gene TRBJ2-4; a weak D match, TRBD1 (6 bases). CDR3 amino acids: CASSWNRDKNIQYF. Here the CDR3 DNA reads TGTGCCAGCAGCTGGAACAGGGACAAAAACATTCAGTACTTC.